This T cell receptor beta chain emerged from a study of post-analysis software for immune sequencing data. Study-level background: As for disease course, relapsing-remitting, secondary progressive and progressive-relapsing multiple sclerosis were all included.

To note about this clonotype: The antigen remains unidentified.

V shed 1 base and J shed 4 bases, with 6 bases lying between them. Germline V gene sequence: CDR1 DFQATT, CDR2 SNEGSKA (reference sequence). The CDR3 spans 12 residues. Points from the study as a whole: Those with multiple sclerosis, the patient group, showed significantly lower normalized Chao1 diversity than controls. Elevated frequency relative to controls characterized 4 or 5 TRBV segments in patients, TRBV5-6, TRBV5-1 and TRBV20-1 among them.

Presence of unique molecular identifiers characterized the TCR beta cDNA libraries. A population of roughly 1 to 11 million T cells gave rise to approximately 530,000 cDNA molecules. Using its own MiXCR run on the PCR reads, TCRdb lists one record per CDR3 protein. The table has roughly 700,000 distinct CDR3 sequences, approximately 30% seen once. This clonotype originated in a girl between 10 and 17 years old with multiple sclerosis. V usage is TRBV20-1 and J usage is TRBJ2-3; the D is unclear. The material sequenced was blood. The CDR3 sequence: CSARGAPDTQYF. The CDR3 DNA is TGCAGTGCTAGAGGGGCTCCAGATACGCAGTATTTT.